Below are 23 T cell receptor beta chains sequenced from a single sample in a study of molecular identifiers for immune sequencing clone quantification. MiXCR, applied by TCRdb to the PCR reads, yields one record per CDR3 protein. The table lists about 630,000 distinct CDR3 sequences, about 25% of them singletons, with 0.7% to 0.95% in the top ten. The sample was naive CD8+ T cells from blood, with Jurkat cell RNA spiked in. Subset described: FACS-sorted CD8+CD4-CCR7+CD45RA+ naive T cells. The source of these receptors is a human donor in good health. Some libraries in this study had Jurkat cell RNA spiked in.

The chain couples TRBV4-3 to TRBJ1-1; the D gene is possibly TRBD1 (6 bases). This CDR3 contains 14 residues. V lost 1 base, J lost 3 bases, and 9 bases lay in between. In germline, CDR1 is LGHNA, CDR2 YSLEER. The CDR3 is CASSQAGAHTEAFF. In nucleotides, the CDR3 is TGCGCCAGCAGCCAAGCAGGGGCCCACACTGAAGCTTTCTTT.

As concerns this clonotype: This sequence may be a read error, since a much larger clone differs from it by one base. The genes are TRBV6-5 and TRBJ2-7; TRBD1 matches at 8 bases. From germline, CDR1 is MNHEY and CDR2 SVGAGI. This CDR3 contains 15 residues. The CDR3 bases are TGTGCCAGCAGTTCCACAAACAGGGGGAATTACGAGAAGTACTTC. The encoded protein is CASSSTNRGNYEKYF.

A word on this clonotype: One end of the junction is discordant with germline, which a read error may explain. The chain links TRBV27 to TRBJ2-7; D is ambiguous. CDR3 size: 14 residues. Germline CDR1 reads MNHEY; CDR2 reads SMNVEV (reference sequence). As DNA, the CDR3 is TGTGCCAGCAGTTTCTCCGGGCCCCCCTACGGGCAGTACTTC. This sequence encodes CASSFSGPPYGQYF.

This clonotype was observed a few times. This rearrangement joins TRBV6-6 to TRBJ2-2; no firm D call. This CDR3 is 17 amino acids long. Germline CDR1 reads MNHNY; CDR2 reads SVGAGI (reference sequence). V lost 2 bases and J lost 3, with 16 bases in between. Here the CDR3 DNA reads TGTGCCAGCAGTTACAACACTCGGAGTTTCGACACCGGGGAGCTGTTTTTT. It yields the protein CASSYNTRSFDTGELFF.

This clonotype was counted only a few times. The CDR3 sequence is CASSLAPGTDTQYF. The CDR3 bases are TGTGCCAGCAGCTTAGCCCCGGGAACAGATACGCAGTATTTT. The chain combines TRBV7-9 with TRBJ2-3; a weak D match, TRBD2 (5 bases). From germline, CDR1 is SEHNR and CDR2 FQNEAQ (reference sequence). V lost 0 bases and J lost 3, with 7 bases in between. This CDR3 is built from 14 residues.

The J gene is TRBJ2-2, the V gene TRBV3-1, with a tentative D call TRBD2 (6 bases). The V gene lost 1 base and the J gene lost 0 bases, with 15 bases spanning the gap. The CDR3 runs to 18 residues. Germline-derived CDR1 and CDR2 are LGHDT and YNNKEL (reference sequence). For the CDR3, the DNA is TGTGCCAGCAGCCAAGGGCTAGCGAGCTTCGCGAACACCGGGGAGCTGTTTTTT. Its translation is CASSQGLASFANTGELFF.

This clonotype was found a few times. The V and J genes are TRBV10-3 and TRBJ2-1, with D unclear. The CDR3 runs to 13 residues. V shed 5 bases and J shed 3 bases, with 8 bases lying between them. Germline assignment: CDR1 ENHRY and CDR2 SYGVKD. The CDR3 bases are TGTGCCATCAGTACAATCCTCTACAATGAGCAGTTCTTC. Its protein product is CAISTILYNEQFF.

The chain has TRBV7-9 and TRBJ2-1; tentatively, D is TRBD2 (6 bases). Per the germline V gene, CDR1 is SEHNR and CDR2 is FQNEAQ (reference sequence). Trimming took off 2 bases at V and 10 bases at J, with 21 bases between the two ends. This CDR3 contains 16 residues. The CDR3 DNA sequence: TGTGCCAGCAGCTTAAGCCGAGAAAAAATCCGGGAGGAGCAGTTCTTC. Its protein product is CASSLSREKIREEQFF.

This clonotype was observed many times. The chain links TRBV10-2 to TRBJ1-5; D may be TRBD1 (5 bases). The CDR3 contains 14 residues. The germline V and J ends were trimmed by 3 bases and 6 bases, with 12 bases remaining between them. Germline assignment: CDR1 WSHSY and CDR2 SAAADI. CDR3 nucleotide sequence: TGCGCCAGCAGTGAAGGGCAGGGAGGTCAGCCCCAGCATTTT. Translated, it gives CASSEGQGGQPQHF.

DNA of the CDR3: TGTGCCAGCAGCCCGACAGGGGTGGGAGATACGCAGTATTTT. The encoded protein is CASSPTGVGDTQYF. The rearrangement uses TRBV6-5 and TRBJ2-3; 8 bases align to TRBD1. Germline V gene lookup returns CDR1 MNHEY and CDR2 SVGAGI. The CDR3 covers 14 residues. Trimming cost V 6 bases and J 5 bases; bases outside gene matches: 7.

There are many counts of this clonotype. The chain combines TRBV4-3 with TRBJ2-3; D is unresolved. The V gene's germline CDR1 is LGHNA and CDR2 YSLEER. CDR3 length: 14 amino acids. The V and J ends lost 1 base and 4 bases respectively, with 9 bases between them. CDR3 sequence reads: CASSQVGEPDTQYF. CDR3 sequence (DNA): TGCGCCAGCAGCCAAGTAGGTGAGCCAGATACGCAGTATTTT.

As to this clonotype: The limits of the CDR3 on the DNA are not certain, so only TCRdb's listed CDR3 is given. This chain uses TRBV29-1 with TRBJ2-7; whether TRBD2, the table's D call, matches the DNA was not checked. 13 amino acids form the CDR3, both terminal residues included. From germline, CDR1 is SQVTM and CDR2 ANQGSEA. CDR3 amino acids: CSAWGGGSYERYF.

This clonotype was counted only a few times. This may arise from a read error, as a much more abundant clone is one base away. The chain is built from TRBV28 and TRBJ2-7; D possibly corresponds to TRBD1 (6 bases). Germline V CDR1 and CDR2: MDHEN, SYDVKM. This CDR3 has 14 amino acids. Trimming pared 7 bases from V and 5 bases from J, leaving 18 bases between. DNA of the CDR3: TGTGCCAGCAACCCTGGAGACAGGATCCACGAGCAGTACTTC. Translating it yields CASNPGDRIHEQYF. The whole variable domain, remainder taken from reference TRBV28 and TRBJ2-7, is DVKVTQSSRYLVKRTGEKVFLECVQDMDHENMFWYRQDPGLGLRLIYFSYDVKMKEKGDIPEGYSVSREKKERFSLILESASTNQTSMYLCASNPGDRIHEQYFGPGTRLTVT.

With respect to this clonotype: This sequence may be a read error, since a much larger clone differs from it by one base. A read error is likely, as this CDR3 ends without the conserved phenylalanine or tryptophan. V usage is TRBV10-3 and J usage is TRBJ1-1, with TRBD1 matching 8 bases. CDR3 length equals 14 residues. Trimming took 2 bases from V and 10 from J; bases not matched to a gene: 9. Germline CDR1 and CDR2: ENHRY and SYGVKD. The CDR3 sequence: CAISEPRQGLRAFS. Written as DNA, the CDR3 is TGTGCCATCAGTGAGCCCAGACAGGGGCTAAGAGCTTTCTCT.

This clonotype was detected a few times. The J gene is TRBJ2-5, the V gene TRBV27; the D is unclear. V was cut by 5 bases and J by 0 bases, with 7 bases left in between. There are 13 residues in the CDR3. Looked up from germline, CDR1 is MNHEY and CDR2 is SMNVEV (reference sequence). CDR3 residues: CASSGEYQETQYF. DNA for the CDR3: TGTGCCAGCAGTGGCGAGTACCAAGAGACCCAGTACTTC.

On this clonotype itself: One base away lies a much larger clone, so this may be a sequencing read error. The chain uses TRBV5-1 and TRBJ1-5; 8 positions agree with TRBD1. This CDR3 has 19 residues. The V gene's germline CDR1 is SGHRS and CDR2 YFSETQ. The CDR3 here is CASSHEAGQVGYSNQPQRF. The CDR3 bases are TGCGCCAGCTCACACGAGGCGGGACAGGTGGGTTATAGCAATCAGCCCCAGCGTTTT.

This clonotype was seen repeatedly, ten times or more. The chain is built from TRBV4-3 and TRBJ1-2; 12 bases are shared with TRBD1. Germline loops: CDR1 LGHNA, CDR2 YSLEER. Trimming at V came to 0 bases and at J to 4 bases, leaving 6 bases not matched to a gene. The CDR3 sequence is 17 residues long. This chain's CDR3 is CASSQDPGTGGVYGYTF. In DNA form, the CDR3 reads TGCGCCAGCAGCCAAGATCCGGGGACAGGGGGCGTCTATGGCTACACCTTC.

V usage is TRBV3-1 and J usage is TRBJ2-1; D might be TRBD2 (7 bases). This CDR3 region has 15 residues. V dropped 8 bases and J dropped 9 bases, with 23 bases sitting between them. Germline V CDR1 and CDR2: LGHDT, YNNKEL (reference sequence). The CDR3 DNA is TGTGCCAGCCCCCAGGGGTGGGGGGGGGCCGTTGAGCAGTTCTTC. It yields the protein CASPQGWGGAVEQFF.

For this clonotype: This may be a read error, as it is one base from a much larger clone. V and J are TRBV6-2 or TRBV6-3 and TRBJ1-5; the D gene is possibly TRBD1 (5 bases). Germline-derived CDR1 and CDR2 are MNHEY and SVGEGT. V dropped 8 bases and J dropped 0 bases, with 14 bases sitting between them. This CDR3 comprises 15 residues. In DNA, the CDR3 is TGTGCCAGCGGCCACCAGACAGCTAGCAATCAGCCCCAGCATTTT. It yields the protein CASGHQTASNQPQHF.

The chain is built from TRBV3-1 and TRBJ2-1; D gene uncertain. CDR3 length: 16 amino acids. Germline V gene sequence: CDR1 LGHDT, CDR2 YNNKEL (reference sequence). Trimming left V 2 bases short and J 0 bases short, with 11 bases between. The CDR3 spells CASSQLYSSSYNEQFF. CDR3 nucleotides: TGTGCCAGCAGCCAACTATACTCTAGCTCCTACAATGAGCAGTTCTTC.

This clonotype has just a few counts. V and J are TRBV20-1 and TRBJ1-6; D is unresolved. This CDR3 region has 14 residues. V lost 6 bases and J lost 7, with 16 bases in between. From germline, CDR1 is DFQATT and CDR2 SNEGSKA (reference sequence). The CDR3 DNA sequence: TGCAGTGCCTGCACCCCCGTCGCGAATTCACCCCTCCACTTT. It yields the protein CSACTPVANSPLHF.

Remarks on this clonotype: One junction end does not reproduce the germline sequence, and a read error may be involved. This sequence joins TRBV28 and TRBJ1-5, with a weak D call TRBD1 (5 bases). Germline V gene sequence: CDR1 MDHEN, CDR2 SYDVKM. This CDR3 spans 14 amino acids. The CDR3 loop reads CASGLGQGRQPQHF. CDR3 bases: TGTGCCAGCGGTTTAGGGCAGGGCCGTCAGCCCCAGCATTTT.

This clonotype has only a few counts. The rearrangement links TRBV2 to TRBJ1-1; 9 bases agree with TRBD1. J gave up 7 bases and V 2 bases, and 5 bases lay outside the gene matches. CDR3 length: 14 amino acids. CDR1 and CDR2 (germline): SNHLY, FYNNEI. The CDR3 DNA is TGTGCCAGCAGTGAACATCGACAGGGGGTTGAAGCTTTCTTT. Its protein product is CASSEHRQGVEAFF.